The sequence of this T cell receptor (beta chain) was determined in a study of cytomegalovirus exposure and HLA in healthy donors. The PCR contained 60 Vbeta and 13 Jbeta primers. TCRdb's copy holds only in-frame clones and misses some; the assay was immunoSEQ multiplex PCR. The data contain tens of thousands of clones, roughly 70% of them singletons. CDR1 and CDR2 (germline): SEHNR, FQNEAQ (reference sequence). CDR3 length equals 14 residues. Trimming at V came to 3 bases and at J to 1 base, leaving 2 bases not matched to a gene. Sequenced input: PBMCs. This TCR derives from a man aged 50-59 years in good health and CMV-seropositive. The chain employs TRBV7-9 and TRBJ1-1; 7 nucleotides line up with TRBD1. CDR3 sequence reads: CASSLGTANTEAFF. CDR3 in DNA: TGTGCCAGCAGCTTGGGGACAGCGAACACTGAAGCTTTCTTT.